This is a list of T cell receptor beta chains from one sample in a study of OX40 agonist ivuxolimab in advanced cancers. Assay: immunoSEQ multiplex PCR; the TCRdb copy retains only in-frame clones and omits some. The sample includes about 62,000 clones, 85% of them seen just once. The source was CD4+ or CD8+ T cells sorted from blood, collected in a trial of the OX40 agonist ivuxolimab. These receptors originate from an adult with an advanced solid tumor such as melanoma, head and neck, liver or kidney cancer. Both conserved end residues are part of each CDR3. The D gene is left open where the match is weak.

j_call d_call v_call cdr3_aa
TRBJ2-1 TRBD2 TRBV5-1 CASSTGLAGGHYNEQFF
TRBJ1-1 NA TRBV5-8 CASSTRVMNTEAFF
TRBJ2-1 TRBD2 TRBV29-1 CSDRLAGGSYNEQFF
TRBJ1-1 NA TRBV18 CASSETPSNTEAFF
TRBJ2-1 TRBD1 TRBV5-1 CASSGTDRVLNNEQFF
TRBJ1-3 NA TRBV13 CASSLGGNTIYF
TRBJ2-1 NA TRBV10-3 CAISGGPPNEQFF
TRBJ2-7 TRBD1 TRBV28 CASSLGDDRVPSYEQYF
TRBJ2-7 NA TRBV15 CATSRAGQSYEQYF
TRBJ1-4 TRBD1 TRBV2 CASRAGQNNEKLFF
TRBJ2-7 NA TRBV10-3 CATSGDRVFSGRDYEQYF
TRBJ2-1 NA TRBV19 CASSIGGARGNNEQFF
TRBJ1-3 NA TRBV6-5 CASTGSSGNTIYF
TRBJ2-7 NA TRBV7-3 CASSFGIGGEQYF
TRBJ1-5 TRBD1 TRBV6-5 CASRSTGDQPQHF
TRBJ2-2 TRBD1 TRBV5-8 CASSLQGRTGELFF
TRBJ1-5 NA TRBV19 CASSIGGGDNQPQHF
TRBJ2-1 TRBD2 TRBV5-6 CASSLASGRADEQFF
TRBJ2-3 NA TRBV2 CASSEDRFEDTQYF
TRBJ1-6 NA TRBV7-2 CASSSTGLWYNSPLHF
TRBJ2-1 NA TRBV5-5 CASPGVSGVRFF
TRBJ1-5 NA TRBV11-2 CASSHLSNQPQHF
TRBJ1-6 TRBD1 TRBV7-9 CASSRDRGNSPLHF
TRBJ2-3 NA TRBV9 CASSVDSTDTQYF
TRBJ1-5 NA TRBV28 CASREGVHQPQHF
TRBJ2-1 NA TRBV30 CAWSSRLYNEQFF